The 17 T cell receptor beta chains listed next were all sequenced from one sample in a study of radiation and T cells in renal cell carcinoma. The sample's time point: blood 4 weeks post-SBRT, at nephrectomy. The sample's treatment: 15 Gy SBRT to primary tumor, nephrectomy 4 weeks later. Sequencing used immunoSEQ multiplex PCR; TCRdb keeps in-frame clones, though not all of them. The sample carries about 86,000 clones, around 85% recorded once. The sequenced sample was blood, obtained from a patient whose treatment included radiotherapy and nephrectomy. Every receptor here comes from a man aged 45-65 years with renal cell carcinoma.

The chain joins TRBV6-1 to TRBJ1-5, with a tentative D call TRBD1 (6 bases). Trimming left V 5 bases short and J 3 bases short, with 14 bases between. CDR3 length equals 15 residues. Looked up from germline, CDR1 is MNHNS and CDR2 is SASEGT. CDR3 region: CASSSGQMDNQPQHF. As DNA, the CDR3 is TGTGCCAGCAGTTCGGGACAAATGGACAATCAGCCCCAGCATTTT.

The CDR3 here is CASSPGPDMNTEAFF. DNA for the CDR3: TGTGCCAGCAGCCCGGGGCCAGACATGAACACTGAAGCTTTCTTT. The rearrangement joins TRBV7-9 to TRBJ1-1; weak D call: TRBD1 (5 bases). Trimming cost V 5 bases and J 0 bases, with 13 bases left between them. CDR1 and CDR2 (germline): SEHNR, FQNEAQ (reference sequence). There are 15 residues in the CDR3.

The rearrangement links TRBV27 to TRBJ1-1, with D uncertain. The germline V and J ends were trimmed by 4 bases and 0 bases, with 9 bases remaining between them. The CDR3 extends over 14 amino acids. The germline CDR1 and CDR2 sequences are MNHEY and SMNVEV (reference sequence). The CDR3 spells CASSYVYMNTEAFF. In nucleotides, the CDR3 is TGTGCCAGCAGTTACGTTTATATGAACACTGAAGCTTTCTTT.

The chain uses TRBV4-1 and TRBJ2-1; D is uncertain. The CDR3 extends over 13 amino acids. Trimming stripped 1 base from V and 9 bases from J, with 10 bases between. Germline loops: CDR1 MGHRA, CDR2 YSYEKL. The CDR3 region is CASSQVSRTEQFF. In DNA, the CDR3 is TGCGCCAGCAGCCAAGTATCGAGGACTGAGCAGTTCTTC.

The V gene is TRBV7-9, the J gene TRBJ2-7; no clear D. Trimming cost V 3 bases and J 0 bases, with 9 bases left between them. This CDR3 contains 14 residues. Looked up from germline, CDR1 is SEHNR and CDR2 is FQNEAQ (reference sequence). The DNA for the CDR3 is TGTGCCAGCAGCTTGACTGGTAGCTCCTACGAGCAGTACTTC. The encoded protein is CASSLTGSSYEQYF.

This chain links TRBV7-3 with TRBJ2-7; no clear D. Deletions cut 5 bases from V and 2 bases from J, with 10 bases between. The CDR3 is 13 residues long. Germline CDR1 reads SGHTA; CDR2 reads FQGTGA. The DNA of the CDR3 is TGTGCCAGCAGCCCTGGTTCTCCCTACGAGCAGTACTTC. The encoded protein is CASSPGSPYEQYF.

This clone was counted a single time. This chain links TRBV30 with TRBJ2-1; maybe TRBD2 (5 bases). The CDR3 has 13 amino acids. V gave up 0 bases and J gave up 10 bases, with 13 bases separating them. From germline, CDR1 is GTSNPN and CDR2 SVGIG (reference sequence). The CDR3 protein is CAWSVSDSREQFF. The DNA of the CDR3 is TGTGCCTGGAGTGTATCGGACTCTCGAGAGCAGTTCTTC.

V gene TRBV9 combines with J gene TRBJ2-3, with D hard to call. Deletions cut 0 bases from V and 9 bases from J, with 14 bases between. Germline lookup yields CDR1 SGDLS and CDR2 YYNGEE. The CDR3 loop spans 14 amino acids. The CDR3 nucleotides read TGTGCCAGCAGCGTAGGTGGCCAACAGTCAACGCAGTATTTT. Translation gives CASSVGGQQSTQYF.

The chain is built from TRBV12-5 and TRBJ2-2; D perhaps matches TRBD2 (6 bases). This CDR3 spans 18 amino acids. The V end was cut by 3 bases, the J end by 1 base, with 18 bases between. Germline V CDR1 and CDR2: LGHNT, FRNRAP. CDR3 sequence reads: CASGLPGAGGKNTGELFF. DNA for the CDR3: TGTGCTAGTGGTTTACCGGGCGCCGGGGGTAAGAACACCGGGGAGCTGTTTTTT.

J is TRBJ1-1 and V is TRBV5-4, with D uncertain. Trimming shortened V by 1 base and J by 4 bases, and 11 bases separated the two germline ends. The germline V gene encodes CDR1 SGHNT and CDR2 YYREEE (reference sequence). This CDR3 has 14 residues. DNA for the CDR3: TGTGCCAGCAGCTTGCAACAGTCGCCCACTGAAGCTTTCTTT. It yields the protein CASSLQQSPTEAFF.

The gene calls are TRBV6-5 and TRBJ2-7; 10 bases fit TRBD1. The CDR3 totals 13 residues. V shed 8 bases and J 3 bases; nucleotides not matched to a gene: 4. Germline V gene data show CDR1 as MNHEY and CDR2 as SVGAGI. The CDR3 sequence: CASGGQGHYEQYF. The CDR3 region has the DNA TGTGCCAGCGGGGGACAGGGGCACTACGAGCAGTACTTC.

The genes are TRBV27 and TRBJ2-7, with 13 bases lining up with TRBD2. The CDR3 has 13 residues. Germline-derived CDR1 and CDR2 are MNHEY and SMNVEV (reference sequence). V gave up 6 bases and J gave up 6 bases; unmatched junction bases: 2. In nucleotides, the CDR3 is TGTGCCAGCAGGGGACTAGCGGGGACCGAGCAGTACTTC. Protein sequence: CASRGLAGTEQYF.

The rearrangement links TRBV28 to TRBJ1-1; no definite D call. CDR1 MDHEN and CDR2 SYDVKM come from the germline V gene. The CDR3 extends over 17 amino acids. Trimming stripped 4 bases from V and 3 bases from J, with 21 bases between. For the CDR3, the DNA is TGTGCCAGCAGTTATCCCGGCACCCTCAGAAGGGACACTGAAGCTTTCTTT. Amino acid sequence: CASSYPGTLRRDTEAFF.

This sequence joins TRBV5-1 and TRBJ2-5; 7 bases are shared with TRBD2. J gave up 1 base and V 4 bases, and 10 bases lay outside the gene matches. The CDR3 sequence is 16 residues long. Germline assignment: CDR1 SGHRS and CDR2 YFSETQ. The CDR3 is CASSPFPGTTQETQYF. CDR3 DNA: TGCGCCAGCAGCCCATTCCCGGGGACTACCCAAGAGACCCAGTACTTC.

The rearrangement joins TRBV5-1 to TRBJ2-5, with D tentatively TRBD1 or TRBD2 (5 bases each). Trimming pared 4 bases from V and 4 bases from J, leaving 17 bases between. CDR1 is SGHRS, CDR2 YFSETQ, per germline. There are 15 residues in the CDR3. This chain's CDR3 is CASSTGAHGSETQYF. The CDR3 DNA reads as TGCGCCAGCAGCACCGGGGCCCATGGATCAGAGACCCAGTACTTC.

The chain recombines TRBV5-4 with TRBJ2-1, with D perhaps matching TRBD1 (5 bases). V lost 4 bases, J lost 9 bases, and 8 bases lay in between. From germline, CDR1 is SGHNT and CDR2 YYREEE (reference sequence). The CDR3 has 11 residues. CDR3 protein: CASSLGAEQFF. Written as DNA, the CDR3 is TGTGCCAGCAGCCTAGGGGCTGAGCAGTTCTTC.

The chain recombines TRBV19 with TRBJ1-6, with TRBD1 matching over 7 bases. This CDR3 has 14 amino acids. CDR1 is LNHDA, CDR2 SQIVND, per germline (reference sequence). J gave up 4 bases and V 6 bases, and 3 bases lay outside the gene matches. CDR3 DNA sequence: TGTGCCAGTAGAAGGGACAGTTATAATTCACCCCTCCACTTT. Protein: CASRRDSYNSPLHF. Using reference TRBV19 and TRBJ1-6 for the parts outside the CDR3, the full variable domain is DGGITQSPKYLFRKEGQNVTLSCEQNLNHDAMYWYRQDPGQGLRLIYYSQIVNDFQKGDIAEGYSVSREKKESFPLTVTSAQKNPTAFYLCASRRDSYNSPLHFGNGTRLTVT.